Shown below are 26 T cell receptor beta chains from a single sample sequenced in a study of STAT5B mutations in CD4+ large granular lymphocyte leukemia. Clones were read by immunoSEQ multiplex PCR, and TCRdb kept only the in-frame ones, dropping some. The table includes roughly 36,000 clones, roughly 88% detected once. What was sequenced was CD4+ T cells from blood buffy coats. The source of these receptors is a human donor in good health.

The chain uses TRBV28 and TRBJ1-4; 7 nucleotides agree with TRBD1. CDR1 and CDR2 from the germline V gene are MDHEN and SYDVKM. V shed 5 bases, J shed 8 bases, and the junction held 5 bases outside the gene matches. The CDR3 sequence is 13 residues long. The CDR3 nucleotides are TGTGCCAGCAGTGCTGGGACAGTCGAAAAACTGTTTTTT. Translating gives CASSAGTVEKLFF.

The rearrangement joins TRBV27 to TRBJ1-1; D not certain. This CDR3 has 15 amino acids. The V gene's germline CDR1 is MNHEY and CDR2 SMNVEV (reference sequence). V dropped 7 bases and J dropped 1 base, with 16 bases sitting between them. The CDR3 nucleotides are TGTGCCAGCACCCCTCGGTGGACGGAGAACACTGAAGCTTTCTTT. Protein product: CASTPRWTENTEAFF.

The chain uses TRBV4-3 and TRBJ1-1; perhaps TRBD1 as D (6 bases). Germline values: CDR1 LGHNA, CDR2 YSLEER. This CDR3 comprises 15 residues. V lost 3 bases and J lost 3, with 14 bases in between. CDR3 in DNA: TGCGCCAGCAGCCAGGGGGCGAGTAAGTACACTGAAGCTTTCTTT. Translated, it gives CASSQGASKYTEAFF.

The rearrangement uses TRBV2 and TRBJ2-6; tentative D call: TRBD2 (5 bases). The germline V and J ends were trimmed by 11 bases and 1 base, with 15 bases remaining between them. Germline V gives CDR1 SNHLY, CDR2 FYNNEI. The CDR3 extends over 15 amino acids. CDR3 protein: CASRGDSSGANVLTF. The CDR3 bases are TGTGCCTCCCGGGGAGATTCTTCTGGGGCCAACGTCCTGACTTTC.

The V and J genes are TRBV5-1 and TRBJ2-7; D could derive from TRBD1 or TRBD2 (5 bases each). Per germline, CDR1 SGHRS and CDR2 YFSETQ. The CDR3 runs to 15 residues. Between the trimmed V and J ends, which lost 4 bases and 5 bases, there was a span of 19 bases. In nucleotides, the CDR3 is TGCGCCAGCAGCCCCTGGTCGGGGCCCGGCGACGAGCAGTACTTC. It specifies CASSPWSGPGDEQYF.

This chain uses TRBV6-5 with TRBJ2-7; 10 bases agree with TRBD2. V lost 6 bases to trimming and J lost 4 bases; unmatched junction nucleotides: 9. In germline, CDR1 is MNHEY, CDR2 SVGAGI. The CDR3 contains 15 residues. The CDR3 bases are TGTGCCAGCAGGAGATCAGCGGGGGGGCTTTACGAGCAGTACTTC. Protein sequence: CASRRSAGGLYEQYF.

V is TRBV29-1 and J is TRBJ2-3, with 8 bases matching TRBD1. The CDR3 is 13 residues long. J gave up 5 bases and V 6 bases, and 7 bases lay outside the gene matches. Germline V lookup: CDR1 SQVTM, CDR2 ANQGSEA. For the CDR3, the DNA is TGCAGCGTCGGAGGACAGGGCGGAGATACGCAGTATTTT. Protein: CSVGGQGGDTQYF.

This clone was recorded only once. V and J are TRBV29-1 and TRBJ2-3; 7 bases align to TRBD2. The J segment lost 2 bases and the V segment lost 5 bases, leaving 13 bases of the junction unmatched. Germline loops: CDR1 SQVTM, CDR2 ANQGSEA. This CDR3 contains 16 residues. For the CDR3, the DNA is TGCAGCGTTAAAGGATTTTGGGGGGGTCTCACAGATACGCAGTATTTT. Translation: CSVKGFWGGLTDTQYF.

V gene TRBV11-3 combines with J gene TRBJ2-5, with 9 bases matching TRBD2. The CDR3 has 15 residues. The germline CDR1 and CDR2 sequences are SGHNT and YENEEA. The ends lost 3 bases at V and 5 bases at J; junction bases unmatched: 7. The CDR3 spells CASSFGSGRWETQYF. DNA of the CDR3: TGTGCCAGCAGCTTTGGTAGCGGGAGATGGGAGACCCAGTACTTC.

This chain connects TRBV10-1 to TRBJ2-7, with D perhaps matching TRBD2 (6 bases). V shed 4 bases and J shed 2 bases, with 15 bases lying between them. Germline-derived CDR1 and CDR2 are WNHNN and SYGVQD (reference sequence). The CDR3 contains 15 residues. CDR3 DNA: TGCGCCAGCAGTGCCTCGGGACTTGTAGCCTACGAGCAGTACTTC. This gives the protein CASSASGLVAYEQYF.

CDR3 DNA sequence: TGCAGTGCGACCAGGGTCAATGGCTACACCTTC. Its translation is CSATRVNGYTF. The V call is TRBV20-1, the J call TRBJ1-2; perhaps TRBD1 as D (5 bases). This CDR3 contains 11 residues. V lost 6 bases and J lost 6, with 11 bases in between. CDR1 and CDR2 (germline): DFQATT, SNEGSKA (reference sequence).

This clone was detected only once. The chain joins TRBV6-5 to TRBJ1-5; D gene unclear. Germline CDR1 and CDR2: MNHEY and SVGAGI. Trimming stripped 1 base from V and 3 bases from J, with 7 bases between. This CDR3 is 14 amino acids long. In DNA, the CDR3 is TGTGCCAGCAGTTACTATAGGGACAATCAGCCCCAGCATTTT. Its translation: CASSYYRDNQPQHF.

The chain recombines TRBV2 with TRBJ1-3; TRBD1 aligns across 8 bases. CDR1 is SNHLY and CDR2 is FYNNEI in the germline V gene. This CDR3 has 14 amino acids. V trimming: 6 bases; J trimming: 2 bases; junction bases outside the gene matches: 3. The CDR3 DNA reads TGTGCCAGCAGAGGACAGGGCCCTGGAAACACCATATATTTT. This translates into CASRGQGPGNTIYF.

The V and J genes are TRBV18 and TRBJ1-1; 7 positions match TRBD1. The junction had 2 bases not matched to a gene; V was cut back by 0 bases and J by 1 base. Germline values: CDR1 KGHSH, CDR2 LQKENI. The CDR3 runs to 15 residues. CDR3 DNA sequence: TGTGCCAGCTCACCACCCGACAGGGAGAACACTGAAGCTTTCTTT. Protein sequence: CASSPPDRENTEAFF. The full variable domain, its missing parts supplied by reference TRBV18 and TRBJ1-1, is NAGVMQNPRHLVRRRGQEARLRCSPMKGHSHVYWYRQLPEEGLKFMVYLQKENIIDESGMPKERFSAEFPKEGPSILRIQQVVRGDSAAYFCASSPPDRENTEAFFGQGTRLTVV.

This chain joins TRBV4-3 and TRBJ2-7; TRBD1 matches at 8 bases. The length of the CDR3 is 14 residues. The V gene's germline CDR1 is LGHNA and CDR2 YSLEER. J was trimmed by 6 bases and V by 2 bases; bases with no gene match: 6. The CDR3 loop is CASSQNDRGGEQYF. The CDR3 DNA reads TGCGCCAGCAGCCAAAACGACAGGGGAGGCGAGCAGTACTTC.

The chain recombines TRBV12-5 with TRBJ1-1; D is unresolved. Germline CDR1 reads LGHNT; CDR2 reads FRNRAP. V dropped 5 bases and J dropped 6 bases, with 13 bases sitting between them. The CDR3 contains 13 residues. This CDR3 reads CASGPRVDAEAFF. The CDR3 DNA reads TGTGCTAGTGGTCCGAGGGTCGACGCTGAAGCTTTCTTT.

The gene calls are TRBV19 and TRBJ1-2; 11 bases line up with TRBD1. The V gene's germline CDR1 is LNHDA and CDR2 SQIVND (reference sequence). This CDR3 has 15 residues. Unmatched junction bases numbered 3, after V lost 1 base and J lost 5 bases. The CDR3 loop is CASSIAGTGGYGYTF. In DNA, the CDR3 is TGTGCCAGTAGTATAGCCGGGACAGGGGGGTATGGCTACACCTTC.

V is TRBV7-8 and J is TRBJ1-1; D possibly corresponds to TRBD1 (5 bases). The length of the CDR3 is 15 residues. CDR1 SGHVS and CDR2 FQNEAQ come from the germline V gene. The germline V and J ends were trimmed by 3 bases and 11 bases, with 22 bases remaining between them. Here the CDR3 reads CASSFGWRGPTGAFF. The CDR3 coding sequence is TGTGCCAGCAGCTTCGGATGGAGGGGCCCAACTGGGGCTTTCTTT.

This clone was detected only once. The junction shows a germline mismatch at one end, possibly a read error. The rearrangement joins TRBV6-5 to TRBJ1-2; a possible D gene is TRBD1 (5 bases). CDR1 MNHEY and CDR2 SVGAGI come from the germline V gene. CDR3 length: 13 residues. CDR3: CASGQGANYGHTF. CDR3 in DNA: TGTGCCAGCGGCCAGGGCGCTAACTATGGCCACACCTTC.

The J gene is TRBJ2-5, the V gene TRBV6-6; 14 bases align to TRBD2. V shed 7 bases and J 7 bases; nucleotides not matched to a gene: 5. The CDR3 has 14 residues. Germline V CDR1 and CDR2: MNHNY, SVGAGI (reference sequence). CDR3 in amino acids: CASKGTSGGGTQYF. The CDR3 coding sequence is TGTGCCAGCAAGGGGACTAGCGGGGGCGGGACCCAGTACTTC.

This clone was detected only a few times. V gene TRBV7-9 combines with J gene TRBJ1-5, with D maybe TRBD1 (5 bases). The germline V gene encodes CDR1 SEHNR and CDR2 FQNEAQ (reference sequence). V lost 5 bases to trimming and J lost 1 base, with 18 bases between them. The CDR3 extends over 17 amino acids. The CDR3 DNA reads as TGTGCCAGCAGCCCGATTACCGGGACCGTAAGCAATCAGCCCCAGCATTTT. As protein: CASSPITGTVSNQPQHF.

Regarding this clone: Mismatch with germline at one junction end may stem from a read error. The V gene is TRBV7-9, the J gene TRBJ2-7, with 8 bases lining up with TRBD1. The CDR3 is made up of 12 amino acids. Looked up from germline, CDR1 is SEHNR and CDR2 is FQNEAQ (reference sequence). Written as DNA, the CDR3 is TGTGCCTCTCGTGAACAGGGGGAGCAGTACGACTTC. Protein product: CASREQGEQYDF. The full variable domain, with the rest looked up from reference TRBV7-9 and TRBJ2-7, is DTGVSQNPRHKITKRGQNVTFRCDPISEHNRLYWYRQTLGQGPEFLTYFQNEAQLEKSRLLSDRFSAERPKGSFSTLEIQRTEQGDSAMYLCASREQGEQYDFGPGTRLTVT.

V is TRBV11-3 and J is TRBJ2-3; D remains ambiguous. The germline V and J ends were trimmed by 1 base and 4 bases, with 15 bases remaining between them. CDR1 is SGHNT, CDR2 YENEEA, per germline. This CDR3 region has 16 residues. CDR3 amino acids: CASSLGVGFRADTQYF. The CDR3, as DNA: TGTGCCAGCAGCTTAGGGGTAGGATTTAGGGCAGATACGCAGTATTTT.

This chain links TRBV6-1 with TRBJ2-1; D is undetermined. This CDR3 has 14 residues. CDR1 and CDR2 (germline): MNHNS, SASEGT. The germline V and J ends were trimmed by 3 bases and 3 bases, with 9 bases remaining between them. This CDR3 reads CASSDGTYYNEQFF. CDR3 nucleotides: TGTGCCAGCAGTGACGGCACATACTACAATGAGCAGTTCTTC.

This clone was seen once. The V gene is TRBV6-1, the J gene TRBJ1-5, with unresolved D. Per germline, CDR1 MNHNS and CDR2 SASEGT. The length of the CDR3 is 13 residues. V shed 2 bases and J shed 4 bases, with 6 bases lying between them. CDR3 sequence reads: CASSENGNQPQHF. In nucleotides, the CDR3 is TGTGCCAGCAGTGAAAATGGGAATCAGCCCCAGCATTTT.

The rearrangement links TRBV7-6 to TRBJ1-6; weak D call: TRBD1 (6 bases). V was pared by 2 bases and J by 7 bases, with 12 bases between. The germline CDR1 and CDR2 sequences are SGHVS and FNYEAQ. CDR3 length: 15 amino acids. The CDR3 loop is CASSLSPGENSPLHF. The DNA for the CDR3 is TGTGCCAGCAGCTTAAGCCCAGGGGAAAATTCACCCCTCCACTTT.